The clone carrying this TCR beta chain turned up a few times. Its cognate antigen is unknown. The data were taken from a study of T-cell memory formation after mild COVID-19. Overall study: In these data, TCR clusters were largely donor specific.

V was pared by 4 bases and J by 3 bases, with 6 bases between. CDR1 and CDR2 (germline): ENHRY, SYGVKD. The CDR3 totals 13 residues. A single record per CDR3 protein comes from TCRdb applying MiXCR to the 5' RACE reads. Of around 320,000 distinct CDR3 sequences in the sample, approximately 14% were seen once. The study's findings and limits: A subset of responding clones appeared in pre-infection memory, suggesting cross-reactive memory joined. Mainly in CM and EM were contracting CD4+ clones; CD8+ were in EMRA. CD4+ bias marked clones expanding day 15 to 37, unlike balanced contracting clones.

The origin of this receptor is a man aged 18 to 30 who had mild COVID-19 (a few samples of this study predate the infection). Cell type and time point are not known. The chain carries TRBV10-3 and TRBJ2-2, with D unresolved. Source material: PBMCs or a T cell subset sorted from them (not recorded which). CDR3 in DNA: TGTGCCATCAGTGGGCAGCACACCGGGGAGCTGTTTTTT. Translated, it gives CAISGQHTGELFF.